This T cell receptor beta chain is from a study of glioma-infiltrating T cells after dendritic cell vaccination. The time point here: after dendritic cell vaccination, including at tumor progression/relapse. Generated by immunoSEQ multiplex PCR, the TCRdb table keeps only in-frame clones and is missing some. Among under 130,000 clones listed, 90% were seen once. Germline V CDR1 and CDR2: LGHNA, YNFKEQ. The CDR3 covers 15 residues. The ends were cut back, 0 bases at V and 6 bases at J, with 12 bases in the middle. V and J are TRBV4-2 and TRBJ2-1, with D possibly TRBD1 on 5 matching bases. This TCR derives from a human donor with glioblastoma. The input for sequencing was blood, taken after dendritic cell vaccination. CDR3 protein: CASSQDGAVSNEQFF. The DNA for the CDR3 is TGTGCCAGCAGCCAAGATGGGGCAGTAAGCAATGAGCAGTTCTTC.